These 7 T cell receptor beta chains were sequenced from one sample in a study of shared clonotypes between healthy human individuals (TCRdb year 2020). The library was made by the immunoSEQ multiplex PCR assay. TCRdb limited this immuneACCESS table to in-frame rearrangements with V and J called. A share of clones is missing; checked studies link under half to unresolved V genes, and the rest is unexplained. Within this sample are around 2,100,000 clones, with about 95% of them counted one time only. The ten largest make up around 1% of the sample. CD8 naive samples were CD45RO-negative cells positively selected for CCR7, giving a CD45RA+CCR7+ population that excluded TemRA cells. The sample was naive CD8+ T cells sorted from blood. The cell subset or site label corresponds to: CD45RA+CCR7+. The source is a man younger than 30 in good health.

This clone was observed a single time. CDR3 sequence reads: CASSTGTSGIKLVETQYF. The CDR3 DNA reads as TGCGCCAGCAGCACGGGGACTAGCGGGATCAAGCTGGTAGAGACCCAGTACTTC. The chain has TRBV5-1 and TRBJ2-5; TRBD2 agrees at 13 bases. Germline V gene sequence: CDR1 SGHRS, CDR2 YFSETQ. V shed 4 bases, J shed 4 bases, and the junction held 13 bases outside the gene matches. The CDR3 length is 18 residues.

Concerning this clone: Other DNA variants within this sample encode the same CDR3. The chain has TRBV9 and TRBJ2-7, with 11 bases identical to TRBD2. Germline values: CDR1 SGDLS, CDR2 YYNGEE. Germline trimming cut 4 bases from V and 3 bases from J; bases unmatched to any gene: 3. There are 14 residues in the CDR3. In DNA, the CDR3 is TGTGCCAGCAGCACCGGGACTAGCGGCTACGAGCAGTACTTC. As protein: CASSTGTSGYEQYF.

A few counts support this clone. The identical CDR3 is also encoded by other nucleotide sequences in the sample. The chain combines TRBV13 with TRBJ2-2, with D unresolved. The CDR3 totals 12 residues. CDR1 and CDR2 from the germline V gene are PRHDT and FYEKMQ (reference sequence). Trimming cost V 5 bases and J 3 bases, with 4 bases left between them. DNA of the CDR3: TGTGCCAGCAGCCCGTACACCGGGGAGCTGTTTTTT. Its protein is CASSPYTGELFF.

The V and J genes are TRBV7-9 and TRBJ2-5; no clear D gene. In germline, CDR1 is SEHNR, CDR2 FQNEAQ (reference sequence). This CDR3 has 13 amino acids. Trimming cost V 5 bases and J 1 base, with 8 bases left between them. CDR3 sequence: CASSPPTQETQYF. In DNA, the CDR3 is TGTGCCAGCAGCCCCCCTACCCAAGAGACCCAGTACTTC.

The count of this clone is one. This sequence joins TRBV6-6 and TRBJ2-5, with 7 bases identical to TRBD2. Germline-derived CDR1 and CDR2 are MNHNY and SVGAGI (reference sequence). This CDR3 is built from 15 residues. With 6 bases clipped from V and 3 bases from J, the junction kept 10 bases outside the gene matches. Here the CDR3 reads CASSPITGREETQYF. The CDR3 nucleotides are TGTGCCAGCAGCCCCATCACTGGGAGGGAAGAGACCCAGTACTTC.

Details on this clone: Other DNA sequences of this sample code for an identical CDR3. The CDR3 sequence: CASSLLGNTEAFF. The CDR3 DNA is TGTGCCAGCAGTTTATTGGGGAACACTGAAGCTTTCTTT. The rearrangement uses TRBV27 and TRBJ1-1; D gene unclear. The CDR3 spans 13 residues. The germline V gene encodes CDR1 MNHEY and CDR2 SMNVEV (reference sequence). Trimming left V 1 base short and J 1 base short, with 4 bases between.

The chain is built from TRBV21-1 and TRBJ2-7; TRBD2 is the table's D call and was not checked against the DNA. TRBV21-1 is described as a pseudogene. The length of the CDR3 is 15 residues. CDR3 coding DNA: TGTGCCAGCAGCCTCGACTTAAATTTCTCCTACGAGCAGTACTTC. Translation gives CASSLDLNFSYEQYF.